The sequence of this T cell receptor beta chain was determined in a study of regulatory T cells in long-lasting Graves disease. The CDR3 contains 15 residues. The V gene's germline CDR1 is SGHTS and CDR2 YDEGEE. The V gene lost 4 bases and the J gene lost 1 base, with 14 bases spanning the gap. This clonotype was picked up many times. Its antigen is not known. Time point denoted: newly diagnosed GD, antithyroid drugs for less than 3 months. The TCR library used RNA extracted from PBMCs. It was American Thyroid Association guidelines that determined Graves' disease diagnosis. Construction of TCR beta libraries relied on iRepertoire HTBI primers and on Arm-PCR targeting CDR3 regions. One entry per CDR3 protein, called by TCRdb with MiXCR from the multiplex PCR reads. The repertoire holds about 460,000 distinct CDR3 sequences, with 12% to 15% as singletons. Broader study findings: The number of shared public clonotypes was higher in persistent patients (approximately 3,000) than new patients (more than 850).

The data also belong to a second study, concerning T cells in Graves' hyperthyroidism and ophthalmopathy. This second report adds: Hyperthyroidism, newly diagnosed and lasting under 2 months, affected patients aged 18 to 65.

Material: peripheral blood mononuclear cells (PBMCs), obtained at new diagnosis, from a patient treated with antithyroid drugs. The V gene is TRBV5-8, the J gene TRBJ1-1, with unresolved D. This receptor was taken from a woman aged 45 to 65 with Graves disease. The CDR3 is CASSQGLRRNTEAFF. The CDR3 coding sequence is TGTGCCAGCAGCCAAGGACTGCGGCGGAACACTGAAGCTTTCTTT.